This T cell receptor beta chain emerged from a study of T cells in Graves' hyperthyroidism and ophthalmopathy (dated 2019 in TCRdb). Background on the whole study: Peripheral blood samples were taken at the time of initial diagnosis, prior to any treatment. The study also compared thyroid tissue and blood T-cell repertoires from several Graves' hyperthyroidism patients. Prospective prediction of ophthalmopathy was tested in an independent validation cohort consisting of 18 to 20 hyperthyroidism patients and approximately 16 patients who later progressed to ophthalmopathy. After blood sampling, hyperthyroidism patients were treated with methimazole at a starting dose of 30 mg daily, and ophthalmopathy patients were treated with high-dose intravenous methylprednisolone. TCR Vbeta CDR3 sequencing of some 140 peripheral blood samples (over 40 ophthalmopathy, roughly 72 hyperthyroidism and approximately 17 progressor patients) is reported in the paper. To identify distinguishing TCR V-J signatures, a discovery cohort of roughly 100 patients was used, comprising 43 with Graves' ophthalmopathy and around 57 with stable Graves' hyperthyroidism. The 75 to 100 discovery patients were divided at random into training and test sets in a 7:3 ratio.

What the authors observed across the whole study: A model built on a 13 V-J signature distinguished ophthalmopathy from stable hyperthyroidism, reaching roughly 88% sensitivity and about 81% specificity in cross-validation and 80%/75% in testing. Most expanded thyroid clonotypes (frequency above 0.001) were also found in blood, which suggests that blood repertoires may mirror thyroid immune responses. No statistical method was used to fix the sample size in advance, and group allocation was not hidden from the investigators. In validation, the model predicted progression to ophthalmopathy a median of roughly 6.2 months before onset, with approximately 70% sensitivity and about 72% specificity.

Amplification of TCR beta CDR3 regions was carried out from RNA transcripts. The first round of RT-PCR for the TCR CDR3 was performed with the HTBI primer set and the Qiagen OneStep RT-PCR kit. The libraries were constructed in a second round of multiplex PCR and then size-selected and purified. Paired-end sequencing of the libraries was performed with 100 bp reads on an Illumina HiSeq2000. The paper's data handling went like this. SOAPnuke was used to process the raw data, throwing out any read that contained adapters or uncalled bases, had a mean Phred below 15, or lacked an exact constant-primer or identifier match. COPE v1.2.5 was used to merge the high-quality paired reads, and each unique nucleotide sequence was defined as a clonotype. MiTCR v1.1 was used to align the clonotypes against IMGT TRBV, TRBD and TRBJ reference segments. The analysis was restricted to V-J combinations with a frequency above 0.0001, which together covered roughly 99% of the repertoires. The TCS score was defined as F50 (clonal expansion) divided by E x V (chaos), with BLOSUM62-based TCRdist calculated between CDR3 peptides within each V-J. Welch's t-statistics and random forest reduced roughly 530 V-J features to roughly 13, which were used in a naive Bayes classifier (R e1071). TCRdb redid the processing of the public reads, applying fastp at Q25 and MiXCR, and retained in-frame beta chains. Records with the same CDR3 protein are collapsed into one entry carrying the most frequent genes and DNA. TCRdb, rather than the study authors, made the V and J calls. For this sample there are a few hundred thousand distinct CDR3 sequences; around 15% appear just once. Over 45% of the sample comes from the top ten.

This clonotype was recorded many times. The antigen it binds to is not known. No base quality values were provided; no much bigger clone lies one nucleotide off. The CDR3, cysteine through phenylalanine, is 15 amino acids long. The retained sequence is limited to the CDR3, 45 bases, with the frame set at the first base. The germline V gene (reference sequence) gives CDR1 as PRHDT and CDR2 as FYEKMQ. Clipping removes 5 bases from V and 4 bases from J, with 6 as the unmatched junction base count. In the ophthalmopathy patients, disease was moderately to severely active, with a Clinical Activity Score of 3 or more, a NOSPECS grade of 4 or more, and a duration of less than 3 months. Exclusion was applied to patients with uncontrolled infections, other autoimmune diseases, pregnancy or lactation. Diagnoses were based on clinical symptoms, serum thyroxine and TRAb, thyroid ultrasound and orbital computed tomography. PBMCs were isolated from 10 ml of fresh peripheral blood by Ficoll-Paque density gradient centrifugation. Total RNA was extracted using Trizol reagent, and RNA quality was assessed on an Agilent 2100 Bioanalyzer.

This receptor was identified in a woman aged 60-75 years with Graves' ophthalmopathy. The sample was blood. The chain uses TRBV13 and TRBJ1-5; TRBD1 fits 9 bases in the junction. Read as DNA, the sequence is TGTGCCAGCAGCCGCCGGGACAGGGCAAATCAGCCCCAGCATTTT. This is translated as CASSRRDRANQPQHF.